This T cell receptor (beta chain) is drawn from a study of cytomegalovirus exposure and HLA in healthy donors. Study results and caveats: Some public TCRs appeared in many individuals, while most sequences were rare.

CDR3 size: 16 residues. In germline, CDR1 is MNHEY, CDR2 SVGAGI. Trimming removed 3 bases from V and 7 bases from J; junction bases left unmatched: 11. This clone occurred once. Its antigen remains unidentified. TCRdb keeps only in-frame clones here, not all; method: immunoSEQ multiplex PCR. The table has about 82,000 clones, about 95% seen once; the top ten hold nearly 0.7%. The donors belonged to the roughly 130-subject validation cohort, separate from the roughly 670-subject first cohort. The sample consisted of PBMCs. The TCR originated in a woman aged 18-35 years in good health and CMV-seronegative. This chain links TRBV6-5 with TRBJ2-3; 9 bases agree with TRBD2. This CDR3 reads CASSYGRREGRNTQYF. CDR3 DNA: TGTGCCAGCAGTTATGGGCGGCGGGAGGGCCGAAATACGCAGTATTTT.